Listed below are T cell receptor beta chains from one sample, sequenced in a study of beta chain features in type 1 diabetes. This table comes from immunoSEQ multiplex PCR, and its TCRdb copy is limited to in-frame clones, with some not included. The table lists around 130,000 clones, about 15% of them singletons. Sequencing was performed on central memory CD4+ T cells from blood. These receptors originate from a man younger than 40 with type 1 diabetes. The CDR3 runs from the conserved cysteine through the conserved F or W. Fields, in order: CDR3 protein, CDR3 DNA, D gene, V gene, J gene, clone size. The D gene is left open where the match is weak. Part of the rows lack a size; the others show once, few, many or a class for expanded clones.

CDR3: CASSYWAGANTDTQYF; DNA: TGTGCCAGCAGTTACTGGGCAGGGGCTAACACAGATACGCAGTATTTT; D: .; V: TRBV6-6; J: TRBJ2-3; size: .
CDR3: CASRTGTVKRTWDQETQYF; DNA: TGTGCCAGCAGAACCGGGACAGTTAAACGCACGTGGGATCAAGAGACCCAGTACTTC; D: TRBD1; V: TRBV14; J: TRBJ2-5; size: .
CDR3: CASSLAATSSYEQYF; DNA: TGTGCCAGCAGCCTAGCAGCTACCAGCTCCTACGAGCAGTACTTC; D: .; V: TRBV7-2; J: TRBJ2-7; size: .
CDR3: CASSLAGTVGTQYF; DNA: TGTGCCAGCAGCTTAGCAGGAACGGTCGGGACCCAGTACTTC; D: .; V: TRBV7-2; J: TRBJ2-5; size: few
CDR3: CASSTTGSSYEQYF; DNA: TGTGCCAGCAGCACTACAGGTAGCTCCTACGAGCAGTACTTC; D: .; V: TRBV9; J: TRBJ2-7; size: few
CDR3: CASSQEEETQYF; DNA: TGTGCCAGCAGCCAAGAGGAAGAGACCCAGTACTTC; D: .; V: TRBV5-4; J: TRBJ2-5; size: few
CDR3: CASSEGYNSPLHF; DNA: TGTGCCAGCAGTGAGGGCTACAATTCACCCCTCCACTTT; D: .; V: TRBV2; J: TRBJ1-6; size: many
CDR3: CAWRGVGLASNEQFF; DNA: TGTGCCTGGAGGGGCGTGGGCCTAGCGTCCAATGAGCAGTTCTTC; D: .; V: TRBV30; J: TRBJ2-1; size: few
CDR3: CASSKVRGPEETQYF; DNA: TGTGCCAGCAGCAAAGTCAGGGGGCCCGAAGAGACCCAGTACTTC; D: .; V: TRBV21-1; J: TRBJ2-5; size: many
CDR3: CASKWQVTNSPLHF; DNA: TGTGCCAGTAAGTGGCAGGTTACGAATTCACCCCTCCACTTT; D: .; V: TRBV19; J: TRBJ1-6; size: .